These 27 T cell receptor beta chains were all obtained from the same sample, sequenced in a study of T cell changes during pregnancy in multiple sclerosis. Sequencing used immunoSEQ multiplex PCR; TCRdb keeps in-frame clones, though not all of them. The sample has 75,000 to 90,000 clones; 90% to 95% are singletons. Specimen: PBMCs, collected in the first trimester of pregnancy. Receptors originate from a female donor in good health, serving as a control in a pregnancy study. Some clones in this sample may be carry-over from other donors' samples.

The rearrangement links TRBV18 to TRBJ2-2; possible D gene TRBD1, 6 bases. Trimming left V 0 bases short and J 6 bases short, with 14 bases between. The CDR3 covers 16 residues. Germline CDR1 and CDR2: KGHSH and LQKENI. CDR3 in DNA: TGTGCCAGCTCACCACCCAGCACAGGGTACGCCGGGGAGCTGTTTTTT. Residues: CASSPPSTGYAGELFF.

V usage is TRBV7-6 and J usage is TRBJ2-2; a possible D gene is TRBD2 (5 bases). The CDR3 has 15 amino acids. V gave up 0 bases and J gave up 4 bases, with 9 bases separating them. Germline V gives CDR1 SGHVS, CDR2 FNYEAQ. As DNA, the CDR3 is TGTGCCAGCAGCTTAGCCAGCGGAACCACCGGGGAGCTGTTTTTT. It codes for CASSLASGTTGELFF.

V gene TRBV27 combines with J gene TRBJ1-5; TRBD1 is a possible D gene (5 bases). The CDR3 length is 16 residues. The germline gives CDR1 MNHEY, CDR2 SMNVEV (reference sequence). With 6 bases removed from V and 1 base from J, the gap between germline ends came to 16 bases. DNA for the CDR3: TGTGCCAGCAGCCGAAGGGGCGGGGACAGCAATCAGCCCCAGCATTTT. Its protein is CASSRRGGDSNQPQHF.

The chain links TRBV6-5 to TRBJ2-3; 7 bases align to TRBD2. Germline loops: CDR1 MNHEY, CDR2 SVGAGI. With 4 bases clipped from V and 6 bases from J, the junction kept 7 bases outside the gene matches. This CDR3 is built from 14 residues. CDR3: CASSSLAAGDTQYF. In DNA form, the CDR3 reads TGTGCCAGCAGTTCTCTAGCGGCGGGGGATACGCAGTATTTT.

The chain couples TRBV20-1 to TRBJ1-5; maybe TRBD1 (5 bases). CDR1 is DFQATT and CDR2 is SNEGSKA in the germline V gene (reference sequence). The CDR3 consists of 10 residues. Trimming cost V 6 bases and J 5 bases, with 5 bases left between them. The CDR3 region has the DNA TGCAGTGCCAGGGATCAGCCCCAGCATTTT. Encoded protein: CSARDQPQHF.

In DNA form, the CDR3 reads TGTGCCAGCAGCCTCCGACAGGGGGTGGGCGGGGAGCTGTTTTTT. It yields the protein CASSLRQGVGGELFF. The chain has TRBV7-2 and TRBJ2-2, with 9 bases fitting TRBD1. The CDR3 runs 15 residues. J gave up 7 bases and V 5 bases, and 8 bases lay outside the gene matches. CDR1 and CDR2 (germline): SGHTA, FQGNSA.

The rearrangement joins TRBV27 to TRBJ2-5; TRBD1 aligns across 11 bases. The CDR3 runs to 14 residues. With 4 bases clipped from V and 4 bases from J, the junction kept 2 bases outside the gene matches. From germline, CDR1 is MNHEY and CDR2 SMNVEV (reference sequence). The CDR3 protein is CASSSGQGGETQYF. CDR3 sequence (DNA): TGTGCCAGCAGTTCGGGACAGGGGGGAGAGACCCAGTACTTC.

The chain links TRBV15 to TRBJ1-5; TRBD1 matches 7 bases. The CDR3 totals 14 residues. Germline values: CDR1 LNHNV, CDR2 YYDKDF (reference sequence). The V and J ends lost 6 bases and 6 bases, in that order; junction bases with no gene match: 8. CDR3 in amino acids: CATSTGTAGQPQHF. CDR3 DNA: TGTGCCACCAGTACCGGGACAGCGGGTCAGCCCCAGCATTTT. Full variable domain (rest looked up from reference TRBV15 and TRBJ1-5): DAMVIQNPRYQVTQFGKPVTLSCSQTLNHNVMYWYQQKSSQAPKLLFHYYDKDFNNEADTPDNFQSRRPNTSFCFLDIRSPGLGDTAMYLCATSTGTAGQPQHFGDGTRLSIL.

The V gene is TRBV29-1, the J gene TRBJ1-4; the match to TRBD1 covers 7 bases. The ends lost 6 bases at V and 4 bases at J; junction bases unmatched: 5. Germline CDR1 and CDR2: SQVTM and ANQGSEA. This CDR3 is built from 13 residues. This CDR3 reads CSVGTVHNEKLFF. DNA for the CDR3: TGCAGCGTGGGGACAGTTCATAATGAAAAACTGTTTTTT.

Here the CDR3 DNA reads TGCGCCAGCAGCCAAGATTGGATGGGGACTGGGAACTACGAGCAGTACTTC. This encodes CASSQDWMGTGNYEQYF. The chain employs TRBV4-1 and TRBJ2-7; TRBD2 is a possible D gene (6 bases). Germline values: CDR1 MGHRA, CDR2 YSYEKL. The V gene lost 0 bases and the J gene lost 3 bases, with 18 bases spanning the gap. The CDR3 runs 17 residues.

As for this clone: An end of the junction does not agree with germline; a read error may underlie this. The chain carries TRBV5-4 and TRBJ1-2; TRBD1 matches at 9 bases. Germline values: CDR1 SGHNT, CDR2 YYREEE (reference sequence). The length of the CDR3 is 16 residues. The CDR3, as DNA: TGTGCCAGCACCGGTGTTTTGACAGGGGGTAACTATGGCTACATCTTC. It translates to CASTGVLTGGNYGYIF.

In regard to this clone: One end of the junction does not line up with germline, which may come from a read error. This sequence joins TRBV9 and TRBJ1-3; tentative D call: TRBD1 (6 bases). CDR1 is SGDLS, CDR2 YYNGEE, per germline. This CDR3 is 14 amino acids long. The CDR3 DNA sequence: TGTGCCAGCAGCGTAGGGGGGCCGCAAAACGCCATATATTTT. Protein product: CASSVGGPQNAIYF.

The V gene is TRBV20-1, the J gene TRBJ1-1; D unclear. Germline V lookup: CDR1 DFQATT, CDR2 SNEGSKA (reference sequence). The length of the CDR3 is 10 residues. The V and J ends lost 5 bases and 11 bases respectively, with 12 bases between them. The CDR3 sequence is CSAAPREAFF. In DNA, the CDR3 is TGCAGTGCTGCCCCTAGGGAGGCTTTCTTT.

The chain links TRBV27 to TRBJ2-7; TRBD2 agrees at 7 bases. V trimming: 0 bases; J trimming: 3 bases; junction bases outside the gene matches: 5. CDR3 length: 15 amino acids. Germline loops: CDR1 MNHEY, CDR2 SMNVEV (reference sequence). The CDR3 region has the DNA TGTGCCAGCAGTTTATCGGCGGGAGATCTCTACGAGCAGTACTTC. It yields the protein CASSLSAGDLYEQYF.

This chain connects TRBV6-1 to TRBJ2-7; D is possibly TRBD1 (6 bases). The CDR3 loop spans 15 amino acids. Deletions cut 1 base from V and 0 bases from J, with 10 bases between. Germline CDR1 and CDR2: MNHNS and SASEGT. CDR3 amino acids: CASSEDRASSYEQYF. CDR3 DNA: TGTGCCAGCAGTGAAGACAGGGCGAGCTCCTACGAGCAGTACTTC.

The chain has TRBV28 and TRBJ2-5; 10 bases line up with TRBD2. V was clipped by 5 bases and J by 3 bases; unmatched bases: 12. The germline V gene encodes CDR1 MDHEN and CDR2 SYDVKM. The CDR3 spans 17 residues. CDR3 in DNA: TGTGCCAGCAGTCACCGTTTAGAAGCGGGGGGGAAAGAGACCCAGTACTTC. It encodes CASSHRLEAGGKETQYF.

This clone was counted a few times. The V gene is TRBV7-7, the J gene TRBJ2-7; weak D call: TRBD2 (5 bases). The V end was cut by 4 bases, the J end by 6 bases, with 13 bases between. Germline CDR1 is SSHAT and CDR2 is FNYEAQ (reference sequence). The CDR3 runs 13 residues. The CDR3 is CASSSQMGAEQYF. The CDR3 coding sequence is TGTGCCAGCAGCTCACAGATGGGAGCCGAGCAGTACTTC.

This rearrangement joins TRBV10-3 to TRBJ2-7, with TRBD2 matching over 15 bases. The CDR3 runs 16 residues. V dropped 3 bases and J dropped 3; count of bases not matched to a gene: 3. Per germline, CDR1 ENHRY and CDR2 SYGVKD. CDR3 nucleotide sequence: TGTGCCATCAGTGAAAGGACTAGCGGGAGGGACTACGAGCAGTACTTC. Translating gives CAISERTSGRDYEQYF.

V gene TRBV19 combines with J gene TRBJ2-5; 7 nucleotides align to TRBD1. Germline loops: CDR1 LNHDA, CDR2 SQIVND (reference sequence). Unmatched junction bases numbered 5, after V lost 1 base and J lost 0 bases. The CDR3 extends over 16 amino acids. CDR3 in DNA: TGTGCCAGTAGTATAGGGGGACAGACGTACCAAGAGACCCAGTACTTC. Its protein is CASSIGGQTYQETQYF. The full variable domain, rest sourced from reference TRBV19 and TRBJ2-5, is DGGITQSPKYLFRKEGQNVTLSCEQNLNHDAMYWYRQDPGQGLRLIYYSQIVNDFQKGDIAEGYSVSREKKESFPLTVTSAQKNPTAFYLCASSIGGQTYQETQYFGPGTRLLVL.

The chain employs TRBV6-1 and TRBJ1-5; D is possibly TRBD1 (6 bases). The germline V gene has CDR1 MNHNS and CDR2 SASEGT. V dropped 6 bases and J dropped 7 bases, with 13 bases sitting between them. The CDR3 runs to 13 residues. CDR3 amino acids: CASRSTGNQPQHF. The CDR3 nucleotides read TGTGCCAGCAGGTCCACAGGGAACCAGCCCCAGCATTTT.

The CDR3 DNA reads as TGTGCCAGCAGCTTAGACGCGGGGTCGTCAGAGACCCAGTACTTC. Its protein is CASSLDAGSSETQYF. The chain joins TRBV11-2 to TRBJ2-5, with a weak D call TRBD2 (6 bases). The V gene's germline CDR1 is SGHAT and CDR2 FQNNGV. CDR3 size: 15 residues. V lost 0 bases and J lost 4, with 12 bases in between.

V is TRBV4-1 and J is TRBJ2-3; D perhaps matches TRBD1 (6 bases). The CDR3 has 15 amino acids. With 2 bases removed from V and 6 bases from J, the gap between germline ends came to 15 bases. Germline V gene lookup returns CDR1 MGHRA and CDR2 YSYEKL. CDR3 amino acids: CASSQRGSRGDTQYF. CDR3 nucleotides: TGCGCCAGCAGCCAAAGAGGGTCGAGGGGGGATACGCAGTATTTT.

The J gene is TRBJ1-2, the V gene TRBV7-8; D possibly corresponds to TRBD1 (6 bases). Trimming left V 2 bases short and J 4 bases short, with 14 bases between. Germline lookup yields CDR1 SGHVS and CDR2 FQNEAQ. The CDR3 spans 15 residues. CDR3: CASSLQGPSPYGYTF. CDR3 sequence (DNA): TGTGCCAGCAGCTTACAGGGGCCGTCCCCCTATGGCTACACCTTC.

The genes are TRBV6-4 and TRBJ2-3, with TRBD2 matching 10 bases. Germline lookup yields CDR1 MRHNA and CDR2 SNTAGT. This CDR3 has 16 residues. V dropped 2 bases and J dropped 1; count of bases not matched to a gene: 3. CDR3 region: CASSDGSGGGTDTQYF. The CDR3 nucleotides read TGTGCCAGCAGTGACGGCAGCGGGGGGGGCACAGATACGCAGTATTTT.

The chain uses TRBV10-1 and TRBJ2-1; the match to TRBD2 covers 9 bases. Germline loops: CDR1 WNHNN, CDR2 SYGVQD (reference sequence). CDR3 length equals 16 residues. Trimming at V came to 1 base and at J to 7 bases, leaving 8 bases not matched to a gene. CDR3 bases: TGCGCCAGCAGTGAGTTTGGTAGCGGGGGTTGGAATGAGCAGTTCTTC. This encodes CASSEFGSGGWNEQFF.

The chain has TRBV7-9 and TRBJ1-5; 8 bases fit TRBD1. The V gene end was trimmed by 5 bases and the J gene end by 5 bases; junction bases not matched to a gene: 11. This CDR3 contains 16 residues. Per the germline V gene, CDR1 is SEHNR and CDR2 is FQNEAQ (reference sequence). The CDR3 nucleotides are TGTGCCAGCAGCCTCGGGACAGGTACCCGACATCAGCCCCAGCATTTT. Translated: CASSLGTGTRHQPQHF.

V is TRBV27 and J is TRBJ2-7; D perhaps matches TRBD1 (5 bases). Trimming removed 5 bases at V and 4 bases at J, with 9 bases between. The CDR3 is made up of 12 amino acids. CDR1 is MNHEY and CDR2 is SMNVEV in the germline V gene (reference sequence). CDR3 nucleotide sequence: TGTGCCAGCAGTCTAACAGGATACGAGCAGTACTTC. Encoded protein: CASSLTGYEQYF.